This record covers a single T cell receptor (beta chain). Antigen unknown. Sequencing was at deep level. Every subset's genomic DNA went evenly onto several immunoSEQ plates. Unsorted PBMC contributed about 270 ng DNA, 25,000 to 35,000 T cell genomes, to each replicate PCR. The repertoire was sequenced with immunoSEQ multiplex PCR; TCRdb's copy has only in-frame clones and lacks some. The repertoire has approximately 440,000 clones, about 74% of them found once; the top ten carry more than 10%. The data originate from a study of shared clonotypes between healthy human individuals. Study results and caveats: A small donor pool kept down the genetic and exposure-history diversity that was represented.

The sequence derives from a woman in her forties in good health. Some clones in this sample may be carry-over from other donors' samples. Sequenced: PBMCs.

The DNA of the CDR3 is TGTGCCAGCGTAGCGGGAGACTTTTCTGGGGCCAACGTCCTGACTTTC. This codes for CASVAGDFSGANVLTF. The J gene is TRBJ2-6, the V gene TRBV7-9, with TRBD2 identical over 9 bases. CDR1 is SEHNR and CDR2 is FQNEAQ in the germline V gene (reference sequence). The CDR3 contains 16 residues. With 8 bases clipped from V and 1 base from J, the junction kept 6 bases outside the gene matches.